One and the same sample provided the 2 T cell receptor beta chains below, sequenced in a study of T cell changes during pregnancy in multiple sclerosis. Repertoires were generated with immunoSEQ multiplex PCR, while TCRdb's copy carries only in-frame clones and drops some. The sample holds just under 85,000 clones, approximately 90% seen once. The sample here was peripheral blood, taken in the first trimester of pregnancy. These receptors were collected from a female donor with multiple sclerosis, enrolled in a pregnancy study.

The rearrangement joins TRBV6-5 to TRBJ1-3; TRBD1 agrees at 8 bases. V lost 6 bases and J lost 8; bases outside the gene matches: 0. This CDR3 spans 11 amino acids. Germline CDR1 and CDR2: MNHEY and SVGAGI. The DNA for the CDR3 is TGTGCCAGCAGGACAGGGGACACCATATATTTT. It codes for CASRTGDTIYF.

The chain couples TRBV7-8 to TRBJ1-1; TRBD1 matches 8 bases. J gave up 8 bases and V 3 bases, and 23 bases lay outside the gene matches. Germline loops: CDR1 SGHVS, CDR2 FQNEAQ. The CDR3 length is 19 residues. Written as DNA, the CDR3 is TGTGCCAGCAGCTTTAACGCCGACGAAGGACAGGGTGGTAGAATAGAAGCTTTCTTT. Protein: CASSFNADEGQGGRIEAFF.